This T cell receptor beta chain was obtained from a study of blood T cell repertoires in COVID-19. Using immunoSEQ multiplex PCR, the repertoire was profiled, and TCRdb retains in-frame clones only, with some absent. The sample consists of roughly 190,000 clones, more than 85% of them appearing once. Between the trimmed V and J ends, which lost 4 bases and 7 bases, there was a span of 8 bases. The CDR3 runs to 12 residues. Germline V gene sequence: CDR1 MGHRA, CDR2 YSYEKL. The sequenced sample was peripheral blood. The chain is built from TRBV4-1 and TRBJ2-1; D is unresolved. The TCR originated in a woman over 75 in a cohort sampled during active or convalescent COVID-19. The CDR3 nucleotides read TGCGCCAGCAGCCTCCCTCTTAATGAGCAGTTCTTC. This codes for CASSLPLNEQFF.